This T cell receptor (beta chain) was recovered during a study of blood T cell repertoires in COVID-19. For the study at large: Spain, Italy and the United States supplied samples that represented acute and convalescent COVID-19.

Only in-frame clones appear in the TCRdb table, and some are missing; sequencing was by immunoSEQ multiplex PCR. The sample has fewer than 350,000 clones, 86% seen once. Trimming stripped 5 bases from V and 6 bases from J, with 26 bases between. Germline lookup yields CDR1 LGHDT and CDR2 YNNKEL (reference sequence). The CDR3 is 18 amino acids. Sequencing was carried out using peripheral blood. The origin of this receptor is a woman in her 30s who had recovered from COVID-19. The rearrangement uses TRBV3-1 (or the pseudogene TRBV3-2) and TRBJ2-1, with D tentatively TRBD2 (6 bases). This CDR3 is CASSAVYLQASVSNEQFF. In DNA, the CDR3 is TGTGCCAGCAGCGCAGTTTACCTCCAGGCTAGCGTTTCCAATGAGCAGTTCTTC.